Reported below is one TCR beta chain. Its antigen is still unknown. Base qualities are missing; no much larger clone stands one base away. The data stem from a study of blood T cell repertoires in COVID-19 (dated by TCRdb to the early 2020s). As for the study more broadly: Samples from collaborators originated in the United States, Italy and Spain and spanned both the acute and convalescent phases of COVID-19. Where available, HLA class I and class II types were obtained from metadata supplied by the sample provider rather than from assay-based typing. The prospective study material was composed of cDNA or gDNA derived from T cells, B-cell-depleted T cells, or PBMCs. The repertoires were made available in a free public database intended to serve as a resource for research on the immune response to SARS-CoV-2. Deeply sampled blood TCRbeta repertoires from subjects exposed to, actively infected with, or recovered from COVID-19 were included in the dataset. Nearly every sample came with metadata listing a de-identified subject ID, COVID-19 status, age in years and sex. The samples were drawn from the first 160 participants of the ongoing ImmuneRACE study and from over 950 subjects provided by 6 global collaborators.

TCRbeta CDR3 regions were amplified from genomic DNA by means of the immunoSEQ Assay, a bias-controlled multiplex PCR. The authors' pipeline ran thus. Within the assay, amplification of reference gene primers was used to estimate how many nucleated cells each sample contained. To quantify the absolute abundance of each unique TCRbeta CDR3 rearrangement, sequence reads were collapsed and filtered. For each sample, productive Simpson clonality was calculated by taking the square root of Simpson's diversity index across productive rearrangements. TCRdb's version of the immuneACCESS table is confined to in-frame rearrangements and falls short of the full clone set. An unresolved V gene accounts for under half of the shortfall where checked; the remainder is of unknown origin. The V and J calls and the clone size are those of that table, but D and trimming were determined from the DNA. The sample table lists 140,000 or so clones, approximately 78% of them with a count of one. About 4.3% of the sample belongs to the ten largest clones.

On the study overall, not on this receptor specifically: The quantity of clinical and demographic metadata differed by source and by participant and was supplied without curation.

CDR1 and CDR2, looked up from the germline V gene, are ENHRY and SYGVKD. The CDR3, cysteine through phenylalanine, is 13 amino acids long. Only the CDR3 DNA is retained, 39 bases long and in frame from the first base. V ends up 11 bases short and J 1 base short, with an unmatched junction base count of 3. Whole blood was collected in K2EDTA tubes by collaborating institutions according to the institutions' own protocols. For TCRbeta analysis, collaborators shipped samples as frozen whole blood, isolated PBMCs, or DNA extracted from either of those sample types. The chain is encoded by TRBV10-3 joined to TRBJ2-3; a stretch of 10 junction bases matches TRBD1. The source material was peripheral blood. This TCR came from a woman of 80 years or more with acute or convalescent COVID-19. Here is the DNA: TGTGCCGGAGGGACAGGGGGCACAGATACGCAGTATTTT. Its coded protein is CAGGTGGTDTQYF.